This T cell receptor (beta chain) derives from a study of technical replicates of blood from a handful of donors. J gave up 3 bases and V 8 bases, and 13 bases lay outside the gene matches. CDR3 size: 15 residues. Germline CDR1 MNHEY, CDR2 SVGAGI. Clones were sequenced by immunoSEQ multiplex PCR, and TCRdb holds only the in-frame ones, with some missing. The sample consists of around 61,000 clones, around 88% of them appearing once. This sequence was found in a human donor in good health. Some clones in this sample may be carry-over from other donors' samples. Sequencing was performed on PBMCs. The chain is built from TRBV6-5 and TRBJ2-7; 7 nucleotides align to TRBD2. CDR3 nucleotides: TGTGCCAGCGGCGGGGGTAGGGCTCAAGACTACGAGCAGTACTTC. Residues: CASGGGRAQDYEQYF.